This TCR beta chain was sequenced during a study of blood T cell repertoires in COVID-19. CDR1 is SQVTM, CDR2 ANQGSEA, per germline. V was trimmed by 6 bases and J by 7 bases, leaving 12 bases between them. This CDR3 spans 11 amino acids. Measured with immunoSEQ multiplex PCR; TCRdb has only the in-frame clones, and not every one. The repertoire holds approximately 220,000 clones, with around 80% as singletons. The chain recombines TRBV29-1 with TRBJ1-1; no clear D. Sequenced input: PBMCs or T cells enriched from blood (not recorded which). The sequence came from a middle-aged woman with acute COVID-19. The CDR3 nucleotides read TGCAGCGTCGAGAGAACGAATGAAGCTTTCTTT. It translates to CSVERTNEAFF. Complete variable domain (other parts from reference TRBV29-1 and TRBJ1-1): SAVISQKPSRDICQRGTSLTIQCQVDSQVTMMFWYRQQPGQSLTLIATANQGSEATYESGFVIDKFPISRPNLTFSTLTVSNMSPEDSSIYLCSVERTNEAFFGQGTRLTVV.